The next 31 T cell receptor beta chains were all read from a single sample in a study of blood T cell repertoires in COVID-19. Some clones are missing from TCRdb's copy, which holds only in-frame ones; the method was immunoSEQ multiplex PCR. The data contain roughly 240,000 clones, 83% of them seen just once; the ten biggest clones take up approximately 4%. Sequencing was carried out using PBMCs or T cells enriched from blood (not recorded which). The source of these receptors is a woman between 40 and 50 years old who had been exposed to COVID-19.

A few counts support this clone. V usage is TRBV12-3 or TRBV12-4 and J usage is TRBJ1-2; D perhaps matches TRBD1 (5 bases). Trimming left V 5 bases short and J 1 base short, with 8 bases between. The CDR3 totals 13 residues. The CDR3 reads CASSPGLNYGYTF. CDR3 nucleotide sequence: TGTGCCAGCAGTCCGGGACTTAACTATGGCTACACCTTC.

This clone has only one observation. The gene calls are TRBV3-1 (or the pseudogene TRBV3-2) and TRBJ2-5; D perhaps matches TRBD2 (5 bases). Germline CDR1 LGHDT, CDR2 YNNKEL (reference sequence). This CDR3 contains 14 residues. Trimming took off 4 bases at V and 1 base at J, with 10 bases between the two ends. The CDR3 here is CASSRGLAQETQYF. The CDR3 coding sequence is TGTGCCAGCAGCCGAGGACTCGCCCAAGAGACCCAGTACTTC.

V gene TRBV19 combines with J gene TRBJ1-6; D is possibly TRBD1 (5 bases). This CDR3 spans 17 amino acids. V gave up 3 bases and J gave up 7 bases, with 19 bases separating them. The V gene's germline CDR1 is LNHDA and CDR2 SQIVND (reference sequence). Written as DNA, the CDR3 is TGTGCCAGTAGTATGCGCCGGGGGGGATATGAGAATTCACCCCTCCACTTT. It translates to CASSMRRGGYENSPLHF. Based on the CDR3 plus reference TRBV19 and TRBJ1-6, the full variable domain is DGGITQSPKYLFRKEGQNVTLSCEQNLNHDAMYWYRQDPGQGLRLIYYSQIVNDFQKGDIAEGYSVSREKKESFPLTVTSAQKNPTAFYLCASSMRRGGYENSPLHFGNGTRLTVT.

CDR3 loop: CASSRGGANTEAFF. Here the CDR3 DNA reads TGCGCCAGCAGCAGAGGGGGAGCGAACACTGAAGCTTTCTTT. The genes are TRBV5-1 and TRBJ1-1; a possible D gene is TRBD1 (6 bases). CDR1 is SGHRS and CDR2 is YFSETQ in the germline V gene. Trimming shortened V by 4 bases and J by 1 base, and 11 bases separated the two germline ends. This CDR3 comprises 14 residues. Using reference TRBV5-1 and TRBJ1-1 for the parts outside the CDR3, the full variable domain is KAGVTQTPRYLIKTRGQQVTLSCSPISGHRSVSWYQQTPGQGLQFLFEYFSETQRNKGNFPGRFSGRQFSNSRSEMNVSTLELGDSALYLCASSRGGANTEAFFGQGTRLTVV.

J is TRBJ2-1 and V is TRBV27, with TRBD2 matching 12 bases. Germline assignment: CDR1 MNHEY and CDR2 SMNVEV (reference sequence). J was trimmed by 6 bases and V by 0 bases; bases with no gene match: 3. This CDR3 region has 16 residues. The CDR3 is CASSLSTSGGLNEQFF. Written as DNA, the CDR3 is TGTGCCAGCAGTTTATCGACTAGCGGGGGCCTCAATGAGCAGTTCTTC.

For the CDR3, the DNA is TGCGCCAGCAGCCAAGATGGGACAGGGGGGGATGAAAAACTGTTTTTT. Protein sequence: CASSQDGTGGDEKLFF. This chain links TRBV4-3 with TRBJ1-4; TRBD1 agrees at 11 bases. With 0 bases clipped from V and 6 bases from J, the junction kept 3 bases outside the gene matches. The CDR3 is made up of 16 amino acids. From germline, CDR1 is LGHNA and CDR2 YSLEER.

The chain joins TRBV21-1 to TRBJ1-5. TRBV21-1 is tagged as a pseudogene. This CDR3 is built from 15 residues. CDR3 bases: TGTGCCAGCAGCAAACCGGGTACAAGCAATCAGCCCCAGCATTTT. It translates to CASSKPGTSNQPQHF.

This chain connects TRBV3-1 (or the pseudogene TRBV3-2) to TRBJ1-2; 7 bases line up with TRBD1. The CDR3 extends over 14 amino acids. Germline V gives CDR1 LGHDT, CDR2 YNNKEL (reference sequence). With 4 bases clipped from V and 4 bases from J, the junction kept 6 bases outside the gene matches. The CDR3 bases are TGTGCCAGCAGCCGACAGGGCGTCGGCTATGGCTACACCTTC. Translation: CASSRQGVGYGYTF.

CDR3 loop: CASSGQGWTEAFF. Here the CDR3 DNA reads TGTGCCAGCAGTGGACAGGGTTGGACTGAAGCTTTCTTT. The J gene is TRBJ1-1, the V gene TRBV2; 7 nucleotides line up with TRBD1. The CDR3 is 13 residues long. J gave up 5 bases and V 4 bases, and 4 bases lay outside the gene matches. Germline V lookup: CDR1 SNHLY, CDR2 FYNNEI.

The chain couples TRBV7-9 to TRBJ2-5; no clear D. CDR3 length equals 16 residues. Trimming shortened V by 0 bases and J by 0 bases, and 11 bases separated the two germline ends. Germline V gives CDR1 SEHNR, CDR2 FQNEAQ (reference sequence). CDR3 amino acids: CASSLALGHDQETQYF. The DNA of the CDR3 is TGTGCCAGCAGCTTAGCGCTTGGGCATGACCAAGAGACCCAGTACTTC.

The chain uses TRBV19 and TRBJ1-2; TRBD1 agrees at 7 bases. CDR1 and CDR2 (germline): LNHDA, SQIVND (reference sequence). The V and J ends lost 3 bases and 7 bases, in that order; junction bases with no gene match: 5. The CDR3 has 13 amino acids. The CDR3 DNA reads TGTGCCAGTAGTATGACAGGGAGAGTTGGCTACACCTTC. As protein: CASSMTGRVGYTF. Using reference TRBV19 and TRBJ1-2 for the parts outside the CDR3, the full variable domain is DGGITQSPKYLFRKEGQNVTLSCEQNLNHDAMYWYRQDPGQGLRLIYYSQIVNDFQKGDIAEGYSVSREKKESFPLTVTSAQKNPTAFYLCASSMTGRVGYTFGSGTRLTVV.

The chain is built from TRBV28 and TRBJ1-4, with D tentatively TRBD1 (5 bases). The CDR3 loop spans 15 amino acids. CDR1 is MDHEN, CDR2 SYDVKM, per germline. V lost 2 bases to trimming and J lost 11 bases, with 18 bases between them. CDR3 nucleotides: TGTGCCAGCAGTTTAGGCCGGCAGGGCTCTCGGAAACTGTTTTTT. Translation gives CASSLGRQGSRKLFF.

This clone appeared once. The chain employs TRBV3-1 (or the pseudogene TRBV3-2) and TRBJ1-3; D is perhaps TRBD1 (5 bases). The CDR3 consists of 13 residues. Trimming took 5 bases from V and 8 from J, leaving 13 bases between them. Germline lookup yields CDR1 LGHDT and CDR2 YNNKEL (reference sequence). The CDR3: CASSETAGHTIYF. CDR3 DNA: TGTGCCAGCAGCGAGACAGCCGGGCACACCATATATTTT.

This rearrangement joins TRBV27 to TRBJ2-6; the match to TRBD1 covers 10 bases. This CDR3 comprises 17 residues. Germline trimming cut 4 bases from V and 1 base from J; bases unmatched to any gene: 4. CDR1 MNHEY and CDR2 SMNVEV come from the germline V gene (reference sequence). The CDR3 nucleotides read TGTGCCAGCAGTTCGACAGGGGGCGCATCTGGGGCCAACGTCCTGACTTTC. This translates into CASSSTGGASGANVLTF. Full variable domain (missing parts from reference TRBV27 and TRBJ2-6): EAQVTQNPRYLITVTGKKLTVTCSQNMNHEYMSWYRQDPGLGLRQIYYSMNVEVTDKGDVPEGYKVSRKEKRNFPLILESPSPNQTSLYFCASSSTGGASGANVLTFGAGSRLTVL.

This clone turned up a few times. J is TRBJ1-2 and V is TRBV7-9; D is undetermined. The germline V and J ends were trimmed by 1 base and 0 bases, with 12 bases remaining between them. The CDR3 is 16 amino acids. Per the germline V gene, CDR1 is SEHNR and CDR2 is FQNEAQ (reference sequence). CDR3 sequence (DNA): TGTGCCAGCAGCTTAGACCTCCAGGTCACTAACTATGGCTACACCTTC. Protein sequence: CASSLDLQVTNYGYTF.

The J gene is TRBJ1-1, the V gene TRBV6-1; D is unclear. The length of the CDR3 is 14 residues. The V gene's germline CDR1 is MNHNS and CDR2 SASEGT. V lost 0 bases and J 2 bases, leaving 7 bases between the germline ends. CDR3 coding DNA: TGTGCCAGCAGTGAAGCGAGGCGCAACACTGAAGCTTTCTTT. This encodes CASSEARRNTEAFF.

V gene TRBV6-5 combines with J gene TRBJ2-7; D possibly corresponds to TRBD1 (5 bases). This CDR3 is 12 amino acids long. The V end lost 4 bases, the J end lost 4 bases, and 8 bases lay between the germline ends. Germline values: CDR1 MNHEY, CDR2 SVGAGI. The CDR3 here is CASSSSGYEQYF. CDR3 DNA: TGTGCCAGCAGTTCGTCAGGGTACGAGCAGTACTTC.

This clone was found a few times. DNA for the CDR3: TGTGCCAGCAGACCCACAGGGAATAGCAATCAGCCCCAGCATTTT. Translation: CASRPTGNSNQPQHF. The rearrangement joins TRBV6-5 to TRBJ1-5; D is possibly TRBD1 (6 bases). This CDR3 has 15 amino acids. Trimming removed 6 bases at V and 0 bases at J, with 12 bases between. Per germline, CDR1 MNHEY and CDR2 SVGAGI.

The chain couples TRBV7-2 to TRBJ1-4, with D maybe TRBD1 (6 bases). CDR3 length equals 15 residues. V lost 1 base to trimming and J lost 5 bases, with 11 bases between them. Germline V gene data show CDR1 as SGHTA and CDR2 as FQGNSA. The CDR3 spells CASSLVRGGNEKLFF. The CDR3 bases are TGTGCCAGCAGCTTAGTCAGGGGCGGAAATGAAAAACTGTTTTTT.

This clone was detected once. The CDR3 nucleotides are TGTGCCAGCAGCCTTAAGGCCTCATCAAGGGGTAAGGCTTTCTTT. It specifies CASSLKASSRGKAFF. J is TRBJ1-1 and V is TRBV28, with D tentatively TRBD1 (5 bases). This CDR3 has 15 residues. V was clipped by 6 bases and J by 11 bases, with 25 bases between them. CDR1 and CDR2 from the germline V gene are MDHEN and SYDVKM.

This clone was detected once. The chain joins TRBV5-6 to TRBJ2-3, with 7 bases lining up with TRBD1. CDR3 length: 15 amino acids. Germline V gene data show CDR1 as SGHDT and CDR2 as YYEEEE. V shed 0 bases and J 2 bases; nucleotides not matched to a gene: 3. The chain's CDR3 is CASSLGQGITDTQYF. As DNA, the CDR3 is TGTGCCAGCAGCTTGGGACAGGGTATCACAGATACGCAGTATTTT.

This chain links TRBV30 with TRBJ1-6; maybe TRBD1 (6 bases). This CDR3 is built from 16 residues. Germline V lookup: CDR1 GTSNPN, CDR2 SVGIG (reference sequence). V was clipped by 4 bases and J by 0 bases, with 13 bases between them. The CDR3 DNA reads TGTGCCTGGACACAGGGATGGAGCTCCTATAATTCACCCCTCCACTTT. Its protein is CAWTQGWSSYNSPLHF.

The rearrangement uses TRBV4-2 and TRBJ2-7; D is ambiguous. CDR1 is LGHNA, CDR2 YNFKEQ, per germline. The length of the CDR3 is 11 residues. Between the trimmed V and J ends, which lost 8 bases and 3 bases, there was a span of 8 bases. The CDR3 bases are TGTGCCAGCTCCCATAACTACGAGCAGTACTTC. It translates to CASSHNYEQYF.

The chain links TRBV30 to TRBJ1-1; no reliable D call. CDR1 is GTSNPN, CDR2 SVGIG, per germline (reference sequence). This CDR3 spans 13 amino acids. Trimming removed 2 bases at V and 1 base at J, with 8 bases between. CDR3 bases: TGTGCCTGGAGTATTTCAGGGAACACTGAAGCTTTCTTT. It translates to CAWSISGNTEAFF.

V gene TRBV29-1 combines with J gene TRBJ1-1; no clear D gene. The CDR3 sequence is 11 residues long. From germline, CDR1 is SQVTM and CDR2 ANQGSEA. The germline V and J ends were trimmed by 1 base and 6 bases, with 6 bases remaining between them. CDR3: CSVEGEAEAFF. Written as DNA, the CDR3 is TGCAGCGTTGAAGGCGAAGCTGAAGCTTTCTTT. Together with reference TRBV29-1 and TRBJ1-1, the CDR3 gives the full variable domain: SAVISQKPSRDICQRGTSLTIQCQVDSQVTMMFWYRQQPGQSLTLIATANQGSEATYESGFVIDKFPISRPNLTFSTLTVSNMSPEDSSIYLCSVEGEAEAFFGQGTRLTVV.

The chain recombines TRBV19 with TRBJ1-1; D is possibly TRBD1 (5 bases). CDR3 length: 14 residues. Germline loops: CDR1 LNHDA, CDR2 SQIVND (reference sequence). V was clipped by 7 bases and J by 4 bases, with 16 bases between them. CDR3 in amino acids: CASTLTGGGTEAFF. For the CDR3, the DNA is TGTGCCAGTACTCTGACCGGGGGGGGCACTGAAGCTTTCTTT.

The chain joins TRBV18 to TRBJ1-1, with unresolved D. The CDR3 consists of 17 residues. V was cut by 3 bases and J by 3 bases, with 20 bases left in between. CDR1 KGHSH and CDR2 LQKENI come from the germline V gene. The CDR3 DNA follows: TGTGCCAGCTCACCGATAACCATGTTGTCGGGGTACACTGAAGCTTTCTTT. The encoded protein is CASSPITMLSGYTEAFF. Complete variable domain (other parts from reference TRBV18 and TRBJ1-1): NAGVMQNPRHLVRRRGQEARLRCSPMKGHSHVYWYRQLPEEGLKFMVYLQKENIIDESGMPKERFSAEFPKEGPSILRIQQVVRGDSAAYFCASSPITMLSGYTEAFFGQGTRLTVV.

This clone was found a few times. The V and J genes are TRBV11-2 and TRBJ1-2; 8 bases are a match to TRBD1. CDR1 is SGHAT, CDR2 FQNNGV, per germline. The length of the CDR3 is 13 residues. V trimming: 5 bases; J trimming: 8 bases; junction bases outside the gene matches: 7. The CDR3 spells CASSQGQGSGYTF. The CDR3 DNA reads TGTGCCAGCAGCCAAGGACAGGGTAGCGGCTACACCTTC.

The rearrangement uses TRBV28 and TRBJ1-1; D unresolved. In germline, CDR1 is MDHEN, CDR2 SYDVKM. The CDR3 consists of 15 residues. Trimming pared 1 base from V and 1 base from J, leaving 10 bases between. The CDR3 sequence: CASSLFDLRNTEAFF. The CDR3 nucleotides read TGTGCCAGCAGTTTATTCGATTTGAGGAACACTGAAGCTTTCTTT.

Comments on this clone: The junction differs from germline at one of its ends, possibly a read error. The rearrangement links TRBV16 to TRBJ1-2; a possible D gene is TRBD1 (6 bases). The CDR3 is 17 amino acids. Germline CDR1 reads KGHSY; CDR2 reads FQNENV. CDR3 sequence: CAGSEYGTLDRGYGYTF. CDR3 coding DNA: TGTGCCGGCAGCGAATATGGGACCCTGGACAGAGGCTATGGCTACACCTTC.

V usage is TRBV28 and J usage is TRBJ1-2; 7 nucleotides match TRBD1. This CDR3 region has 13 residues. V shed 5 bases, J shed 3 bases, and the junction held 3 bases outside the gene matches. Germline values: CDR1 MDHEN, CDR2 SYDVKM. The CDR3 bases are TGTGCCAGCAGTCCCGGGACAGACTATGGCTACACCTTC. This translates into CASSPGTDYGYTF.